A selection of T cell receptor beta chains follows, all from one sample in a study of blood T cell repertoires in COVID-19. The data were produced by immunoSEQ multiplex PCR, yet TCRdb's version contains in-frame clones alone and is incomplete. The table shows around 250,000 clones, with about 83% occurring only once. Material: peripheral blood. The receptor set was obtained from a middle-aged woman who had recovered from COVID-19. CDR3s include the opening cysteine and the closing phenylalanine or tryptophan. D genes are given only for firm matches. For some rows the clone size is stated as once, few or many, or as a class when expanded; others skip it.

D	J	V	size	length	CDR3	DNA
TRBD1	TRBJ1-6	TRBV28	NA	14	CASSSGQGGSPLHF	TGTGCCAGCAGTTCGGGACAGGGGGGTTCACCCCTCCACTTT
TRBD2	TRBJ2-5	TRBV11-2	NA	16	CASSPGTSGNVETQYF	TGTGCCAGCAGCCCCGGGACTAGCGGGAATGTTGAGACCCAGTACTTC
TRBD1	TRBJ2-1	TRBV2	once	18	CASSQVHPGQGASNEQFF	TGTGCCAGCAGTCAGGTTCACCCAGGACAGGGGGCAAGTAATGAGCAGTTCTTC
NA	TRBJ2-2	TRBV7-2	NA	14	CASSSKRETGELFF	TGTGCCAGCAGCTCGAAACGAGAAACCGGGGAGCTGTTTTTT
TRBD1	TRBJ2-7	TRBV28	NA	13	CASSPLQGYEQYF	TGTGCCAGCAGCCCCCTACAGGGGTACGAGCAGTACTTC
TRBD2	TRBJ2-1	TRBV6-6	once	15	CASIWRGARNNEQFF	TGTGCCAGCATCTGGCGGGGGGCGAGGAACAATGAGCAGTTCTTC
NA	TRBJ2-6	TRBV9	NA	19	CASSVGRTGGNSGANVLTF	TGTGCCAGCAGCGTAGGGCGGACAGGAGGGAACTCTGGGGCCAACGTCCTGACTTTC
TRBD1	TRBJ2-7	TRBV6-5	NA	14	CASSPRQGSYEQYF	TGTGCCAGCAGTCCCCGACAGGGCTCCTACGAGCAGTACTTC
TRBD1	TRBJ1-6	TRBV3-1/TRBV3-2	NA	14	CASRRTGLNSPLHF	TGTGCCAGCAGACGGACAGGGCTCAACTCACCCCTCCACTTT
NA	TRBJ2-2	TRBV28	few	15	CASSLSGTNTGELFF	TGTGCCAGCAGTTTATCGGGGACGAACACCGGGGAGCTGTTTTTT
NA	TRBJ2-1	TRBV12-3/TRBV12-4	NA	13	CASRGTQYNEQFF	TGTGCCAGCAGGGGGACTCAGTACAATGAGCAGTTCTTC
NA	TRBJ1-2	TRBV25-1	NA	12	CASNTGAYGYTF	TGTGCCAGCAACACTGGGGCCTATGGCTACACCTTC
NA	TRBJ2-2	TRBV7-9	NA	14	CASSFGQRTGELFF	TGTGCCAGCAGCTTCGGGCAGCGGACCGGGGAGCTGTTTTTT
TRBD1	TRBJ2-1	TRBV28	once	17	CASSPTQGERSYNEQFF	TGTGCCAGCAGCCCAACACAGGGGGAAAGGTCCTACAATGAGCAGTTCTTC
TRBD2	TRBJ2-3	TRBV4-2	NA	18	CASSQELLAGGNTDTQYF	TGTGCCAGCAGCCAAGAGTTGCTAGCGGGGGGCAACACAGATACGCAGTATTTT
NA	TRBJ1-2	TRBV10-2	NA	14	CASSETDRFYGYTF	TGCGCCAGCAGCGAAACAGACAGGTTCTATGGCTACACCTTC
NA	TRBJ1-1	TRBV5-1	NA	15	CASSPAPLGGTEAFF	TGCGCCAGCAGCCCCGCACCCCTCGGAGGCACTGAAGCTTTCTTT
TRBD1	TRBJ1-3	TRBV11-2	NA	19	CASSPDGTGAPWSGNTIYF	TGTGCCAGCAGCCCAGATGGGACAGGGGCCCCCTGGTCTGGAAACACCATATATTTT